This T cell receptor (beta chain) was captured by sequencing in a study of identical twins. From the 5' RACE reads, TCRdb called clonotypes with MiXCR, one entry per CDR3 protein. The repertoire holds roughly 1.6 million distinct CDR3 sequences, with around a third as singletons. Study outcomes and limitations: Out-of-frame alpha sequences shared by twins showed excess low generation probability. Abundant beta clonotypes from cord blood bore fewer insertions; memory repertoires lacked this pattern. In monozygotic twins, models underestimated the sharing of out-of-frame TCR alpha.

Trimming removed 6 bases at V and 0 bases at J, with 9 bases between. The CDR3 length is 14 residues. Many counts were recorded for this clonotype. The antigen is unknown. Input material: cord blood. The chain carries TRBV12-3 or TRBV12-4 and TRBJ2-1; D is unresolved. The clonotype comes from a newborn girl in good health. CDR3 sequence reads: CASRVGSSYNEQFF. In nucleotides, the CDR3 is TGTGCCAGCAGGGTAGGTAGCTCCTACAATGAGCAGTTCTTC.